Listed here are 30 T cell receptor beta chains from one sample, sequenced in a study of regulatory T cells in long-lasting Graves disease. The TCR beta library used iRepertoire HTBI primers with Arm-PCR amplification of CDR3. TCRdb called the multiplex PCR reads again in MiXCR, with one record for every CDR3 protein. The sample has roughly 450,000 distinct CDR3 sequences, roughly a quarter seen once. Described time point: persistent/refractory GD, antithyroid drugs over 5 years with positive TRAb. Isolated PBMC RNA provided the starting material for the TCR library. This sample comprised peripheral blood mononuclear cells (PBMCs), obtained when the disease was refractory, from a patient treated with antithyroid drugs. The receptor set was obtained from a female donor with Graves disease.

This chain joins TRBV7-9 and TRBJ2-7, with TRBD2 as a possible D gene (5 bases). Looked up from germline, CDR1 is SEHNR and CDR2 is FQNEAQ (reference sequence). Trimming stripped 8 bases from V and 9 bases from J, with 20 bases between. The CDR3 has 13 amino acids. The CDR3, as DNA: TGTGCCAGCTCGGGTAAACTTCACGAGGGGCAGTACTTC. Its translation is CASSGKLHEGQYF.

V usage is TRBV20-1 and J usage is TRBJ2-7; perhaps TRBD1 as D (6 bases). Germline V gives CDR1 DFQATT, CDR2 SNEGSKA (reference sequence). This CDR3 comprises 12 residues. In DNA form, the CDR3 reads TGCAGCGCCGTGGGGGACACTTACGAGCAGTACTTC. Amino acid sequence: CSAVGDTYEQYF.

This clonotype occurred many times. The chain is built from TRBV6-5 and TRBJ1-2, with D perhaps TRBD1 (6 bases). The V and J ends lost 3 bases and 4 bases respectively, with 12 bases between them. Germline loops: CDR1 MNHEY, CDR2 SVGAGI. The CDR3 totals 14 residues. The CDR3 loop reads CASSYRQGSYGYTF. The CDR3 DNA reads TGTGCCAGCAGTTATCGGCAGGGGTCCTATGGCTACACCTTC.

This clonotype was seen repeatedly, ten times or more. The chain employs TRBV7-8 and TRBJ2-5, with D unclear. CDR1 is SGHVS and CDR2 is FQNEAQ in the germline V gene. The V end was cut by 0 bases, the J end by 0 bases, with 8 bases between. The CDR3 runs 15 residues. The CDR3 sequence is CASSLARAHQETQYF. CDR3 nucleotide sequence: TGTGCCAGCAGCTTAGCTCGGGCCCACCAAGAGACCCAGTACTTC.

This clonotype occurred a few times. This chain uses TRBV28 with TRBJ1-1; TRBD1 might be the D (5 bases). V was cut by 7 bases and J by 4 bases, with 13 bases left in between. Germline V gene sequence: CDR1 MDHEN, CDR2 SYDVKM. The CDR3 is made up of 13 amino acids. The CDR3 nucleotides read TGTGCCAGCACCCCCGTGGGGGTCACTGAAGCTTTCTTT. As protein: CASTPVGVTEAFF.

The V and J genes are TRBV5-1 and TRBJ2-1; 8 positions match TRBD2. This CDR3 has 16 amino acids. V dropped 4 bases and J dropped 1; count of bases not matched to a gene: 7. The germline V gene has CDR1 SGHRS and CDR2 YFSETQ. The CDR3 here is CASSPSAGGSYNEQFF. The CDR3 DNA reads as TGCGCCAGCAGCCCCTCGGCGGGAGGTTCCTACAATGAGCAGTTCTTC.

This clonotype was found many times. V gene TRBV6-9 combines with J gene TRBJ2-7, with 11 bases lining up with TRBD2. This CDR3 is built from 16 residues. J lost 2 bases, V lost 4 bases, and 7 bases had no gene match. Germline CDR1 and CDR2: MNHGY and SVAAGI. DNA for the CDR3: TGTGCCAGCAGTTCCTGGGGGACTAGCGGAACCTACGAGCAGTACTTC. Amino acids: CASSSWGTSGTYEQYF.

This clonotype was observed many times. This rearrangement joins TRBV2 to TRBJ1-4, with D tentatively TRBD1 (6 bases). The germline gives CDR1 SNHLY, CDR2 FYNNEI. Trimming left V 6 bases short and J 7 bases short, with 15 bases between. The CDR3 is 14 residues long. The CDR3 loop is CASSNRDYGEKLFF. CDR3 nucleotides: TGTGCCAGCAGCAACAGGGATTATGGTGAAAAACTGTTTTTT.

This clonotype was recorded many times. CDR3 sequence reads: CASSFTDTNEQYF. CDR3 nucleotides: TGTGCCAGCAGCTTCACCGACACCAACGAGCAGTACTTC. The chain employs TRBV11-1 and TRBJ2-7, with D unresolved. CDR1 SGHAT and CDR2 FQDESV come from the germline V gene (reference sequence). The V gene lost 3 bases and the J gene lost 5 bases, with 11 bases spanning the gap. This CDR3 is built from 13 residues.

J is TRBJ2-5 and V is TRBV2; the D is unclear. Trimming removed 1 base at V and 0 bases at J, with 9 bases between. CDR1 is SNHLY and CDR2 is FYNNEI in the germline V gene. The CDR3 totals 15 residues. CDR3 sequence (DNA): TGTGCCAGCAGTGAAGTTTCCAGACACCAAGAGACCCAGTACTTC. Translation: CASSEVSRHQETQYF.

Points on this clonotype: A read error may produce the germline difference seen at one junction end. The chain is built from TRBV30 and TRBJ2-5, with D possibly called TRBD1 or TRBD2 (5 bases each). Per the germline V gene, CDR1 is GTSNPN and CDR2 is SVGIG (reference sequence). The CDR3 has 11 residues. This CDR3 is CTWSGGETQYF. The CDR3 bases are TGTACCTGGAGTGGGGGAGAGACCCAGTACTTC.

V gene TRBV28 combines with J gene TRBJ2-1; TRBD2 agrees at 12 bases. V dropped 6 bases and J dropped 7; count of bases not matched to a gene: 7. The CDR3 is made up of 15 amino acids. Germline CDR1 is MDHEN and CDR2 is SYDVKM. DNA for the CDR3: TGTGCCAGCAGACCTAGCGGGAGGGCCCAGAATGAGCAGTTCTTC. Translated: CASRPSGRAQNEQFF.

This clonotype was found a few times. V is TRBV25-1 and J is TRBJ2-7; TRBD2 is a possible D gene (5 bases). The germline V gene encodes CDR1 MGHDK and CDR2 SYGVNS. The CDR3 length is 15 residues. V was cut by 6 bases and J by 0 bases, with 15 bases left in between. The CDR3 DNA is TGTGCCAGCAGCCCTATTTGGAGCGGCTCCTACGAGCAGTACTTC. Protein: CASSPIWSGSYEQYF.

This clonotype showed up many times. V usage is TRBV27 and J usage is TRBJ2-7; D is possibly TRBD1 (6 bases). The CDR3 runs to 15 residues. Germline V lookup: CDR1 MNHEY, CDR2 SMNVEV (reference sequence). V lost 6 bases to trimming and J lost 3 bases, with 18 bases between them. The CDR3 loop reads CASRYQQGINYEQYF. For the CDR3, the DNA is TGTGCCAGCAGGTACCAACAGGGTATCAACTACGAGCAGTACTTC.

This clonotype was counted many times. The V and J genes are TRBV20-1 and TRBJ1-2; TRBD1 is a possible D gene (5 bases). The CDR3 consists of 14 residues. With 3 bases removed from V and 2 bases from J, the gap between germline ends came to 13 bases. Germline CDR1 DFQATT, CDR2 SNEGSKA (reference sequence). CDR3 residues: CSASLGLGNYGYTF. The CDR3, as DNA: TGCAGTGCTAGTTTGGGGCTGGGGAACTATGGCTACACCTTC.

This clonotype was seen at least ten times. This chain joins TRBV6-1 and TRBJ2-7, with D perhaps TRBD1 (5 bases). CDR1 MNHNS and CDR2 SASEGT come from the germline V gene. Trimming shortened V by 6 bases and J by 0 bases, and 9 bases separated the two germline ends. The CDR3 extends over 13 amino acids. The CDR3 here is CASSPTGSYEQYF. The CDR3, as DNA: TGTGCCAGCAGCCCCACAGGCTCCTACGAGCAGTACTTC.

This clonotype was seen many times. This chain joins TRBV19 and TRBJ2-5; the D gene is possibly TRBD1 (5 bases). Trimming stripped 6 bases from V and 3 bases from J, with 11 bases between. Germline loops: CDR1 LNHDA, CDR2 SQIVND (reference sequence). The CDR3 covers 13 residues. CDR3 DNA: TGTGCCAGTAGCGACAGATTGAAAGAGACCCAGTACTTC. As protein: CASSDRLKETQYF.

This clonotype was detected only a few times. V usage is TRBV11-2 and J usage is TRBJ2-7; D perhaps matches TRBD2 (5 bases). Germline V gene lookup returns CDR1 SGHAT and CDR2 FQNNGV. V was trimmed by 3 bases and J by 2 bases, leaving 14 bases between them. This CDR3 contains 15 residues. The CDR3 protein is CASSFLASRTYEQYF. The CDR3 DNA is TGTGCCAGCAGCTTTTTGGCTAGCAGAACCTACGAGCAGTACTTC.

This clonotype was found a few times. This chain uses TRBV5-1 with TRBJ2-2; the D call may be TRBD1 or TRBD2 (5 bases each). The CDR3 is made up of 15 amino acids. Germline V lookup: CDR1 SGHRS, CDR2 YFSETQ. The V gene lost 6 bases and the J gene lost 4 bases, with 16 bases spanning the gap. In DNA form, the CDR3 reads TGCGCCAGCACGGGGACCTCATCATCCACCGGGGAGCTGTTTTTT. Translating gives CASTGTSSSTGELFF.

The genes are TRBV30 and TRBJ1-2; D unclear. The CDR3 is 13 residues long. The germline CDR1 and CDR2 sequences are GTSNPN and SVGIG (reference sequence). Trimming cost V 4 bases and J 8 bases, with 17 bases left between them. The CDR3 nucleotides read TGTGCCTGGATCTTGAGCCGGAATATGGGCTACACCTTC. Amino acid sequence: CAWILSRNMGYTF.

This clonotype was counted only a few times. This chain uses TRBV7-9 with TRBJ2-7, with D possibly matching TRBD1 (5 bases). With 4 bases removed from V and 7 bases from J, the gap between germline ends came to 14 bases. The CDR3 spans 13 residues. CDR1 is SEHNR, CDR2 FQNEAQ, per germline (reference sequence). CDR3 residues: CASSSAEDTEQYF. Here the CDR3 DNA reads TGTGCCAGCAGCTCAGCAGAGGACACGGAGCAGTACTTC.

This rearrangement joins TRBV2 to TRBJ1-1; 10 bases align to TRBD1. The CDR3 has 14 amino acids. CDR1 and CDR2 from the germline V gene are SNHLY and FYNNEI. Trimming removed 9 bases from V and 5 bases from J; junction bases left unmatched: 9. The CDR3 region is CASGQGGKGTEAFF. The CDR3 DNA reads as TGTGCCAGTGGACAGGGGGGAAAAGGTACTGAAGCTTTCTTT.

This clonotype appeared many times. V gene TRBV30 combines with J gene TRBJ1-1; D ambiguous. Germline lookup yields CDR1 GTSNPN and CDR2 SVGIG (reference sequence). CDR3 length: 14 amino acids. V was clipped by 2 bases and J by 7 bases, with 17 bases between them. The chain's CDR3 is CAWSPAVPSLEAFF. CDR3 nucleotide sequence: TGTGCCTGGAGTCCTGCGGTCCCGTCCCTTGAAGCTTTCTTT. The whole variable domain, remainder taken from reference TRBV30 and TRBJ1-1, is SQTIHQWPATLVQPVGSPLSLECTVEGTSNPNLYWYRQAAGRGLQLLFYSVGIGQISSEVPQNLSASRPQDRQFILSSKKLLLSDSGFYLCAWSPAVPSLEAFFGQGTRLTVV.

This clonotype came up a few times. The chain is built from TRBV30 and TRBJ1-5; D possibly corresponds to TRBD1 (5 bases). This CDR3 contains 15 residues. In germline, CDR1 is GTSNPN, CDR2 SVGIG (reference sequence). Deletions cut 2 bases from V and 3 bases from J, with 14 bases between. CDR3 coding DNA: TGTGCCTGGAGTACCCAGGGTACTTCCAATCAGCCCCAGCATTTT. Its translation: CAWSTQGTSNQPQHF.

This clonotype was seen only once. The V gene is TRBV19, the J gene TRBJ1-5, with 8 positions matching TRBD1. The ends lost 9 bases at V and 4 bases at J; junction bases unmatched: 5. The CDR3 length is 13 residues. Germline CDR1 reads LNHDA; CDR2 reads SQIVND (reference sequence). The CDR3 coding sequence is TGTGCCAGCGACAGGGGATTTAATCAGCCCCAGCATTTT. This encodes CASDRGFNQPQHF.

The V call is TRBV27, the J call TRBJ2-2; the D gene is possibly TRBD1 (5 bases). Trimming stripped 1 base from V and 5 bases from J, with 11 bases between. Germline CDR1 is MNHEY and CDR2 is SMNVEV (reference sequence). The CDR3 extends over 15 amino acids. CDR3 coding DNA: TGTGCCAGCAGTTTATTCTTAGGGGATACCGGGGAGCTGTTTTTT. Its protein product is CASSLFLGDTGELFF.

This clonotype appeared a few times. The V and J genes are TRBV7-2 and TRBJ2-7; D is possibly TRBD1 or TRBD2 (5 bases each). The CDR3 runs to 16 residues. Germline CDR1 SGHTA, CDR2 FQGNSA. V lost 0 bases and J lost 4, with 16 bases in between. CDR3 sequence (DNA): TGTGCCAGCAGCTTAGCACCGGGACCCGGGTCGTACGAGCAGTACTTC. It encodes CASSLAPGPGSYEQYF.

This rearrangement joins TRBV4-1 to TRBJ2-4, with D hard to call. V lost 8 bases, J lost 6 bases, and 11 bases lay in between. CDR3 length: 12 residues. The germline V gene has CDR1 MGHRA and CDR2 YSYEKL. The CDR3 DNA follows: TGCGCCAGCGGTCCCAATGGAAACATTCAGTACTTC. This translates into CASGPNGNIQYF.

CDR3 bases: TGTGCCAGCACCATTAACGGAGGCGGACATAGCAATCAGCCCCAGCATTTT. This codes for CASTINGGGHSNQPQHF. This chain joins TRBV19 and TRBJ1-5; maybe TRBD1 (5 bases). V lost 9 bases and J lost 0, with 21 bases in between. Per germline, CDR1 LNHDA and CDR2 SQIVND (reference sequence). CDR3 length: 17 amino acids. The full variable domain, completed using reference TRBV19 and TRBJ1-5, is DGGITQSPKYLFRKEGQNVTLSCEQNLNHDAMYWYRQDPGQGLRLIYYSQIVNDFQKGDIAEGYSVSREKKESFPLTVTSAQKNPTAFYLCASTINGGGHSNQPQHFGDGTRLSIL.

The table lists this clonotype with many counts. CDR3 loop: CASSDAGSTEAFF. The CDR3 nucleotides are TGTGCCAGCAGTGACGCGGGTTCCACTGAAGCTTTCTTT. The chain links TRBV2 to TRBJ1-1; D is unresolved. V gave up 3 bases and J gave up 4 bases, with 9 bases separating them. This CDR3 is 13 amino acids long. CDR1 SNHLY and CDR2 FYNNEI come from the germline V gene. Drawing the rest from reference TRBV2 and TRBJ1-1, the complete variable domain is EPEVTQTPSHQVTQMGQEVILRCVPISNHLYFYWYRQILGQKVEFLVSFYNNEISEKSEIFDDQFSVERPDGSNFTLKIRSTKLEDSAMYFCASSDAGSTEAFFGQGTRLTVV.